This entry features one T cell receptor beta chain sequence. No antigen is known for it. Base qualities are missing; no much larger clone stands one base away. Using the immunoSEQ assay, TCRB CDR3 regions were amplified from roughly 2.2 micrograms of genomic DNA, or from all available DNA when less than that was on hand. Multiplex PCR used 60 forward primers for TCR V beta segments and 13 reverse primers for J beta segments. To estimate the number of reads per starting template, synthetic control templates were added to each sample at limiting dilution. The Illumina HiSeq System generated sequencing reads of 87 bp. The original methods were these. PCR and sequencing errors were removed by a nearest neighbor algorithm that merged closely related sequences. TCR overlap was defined as the percentage of unique tumor TCR beta sequences that were also found in the peripheral blood of the same patient. The table was pulled from immuneACCESS by TCRdb, which kept in-frame rearrangements only. Such tables lose some clones; where checked, under half of the loss comes from unresolved V genes, and the rest has no known cause. The V and J calls and clone size come from that table; D and trimming were worked out from the DNA. The sample table holds some 78,000 clones, of which roughly 85% were seen once. The leading ten clones occupy over 6.5% of the sample.

This sample's time point label indicates: after dendritic cell vaccination, including at tumor progression/relapse. Selection of patients required sufficient residual fresh-frozen tumor tissue and over two years of available survival data. An isocitrate dehydrogenase mutation was not carried by any of the glioblastoma patients, although molecular status was otherwise variable. PBMC were collected before vaccination, two weeks after the third vaccination, and at tumor progression if tumor progression occurred. The Qiagen DNeasy Blood extraction Kit was used to extract genomic DNA. This specimen belongs to a study of glioma-infiltrating T cells after dendritic cell vaccination (dated by TCRdb to 2016 to 2017). A note on the overall study: Of the roughly 15 glioblastoma patients in the cohort, all drawn from Phase I and II dendritic cell vaccination trials, 9 were newly diagnosed and 6 had recurrent disease. Between the early 2000s and the early 2010s, the patients were given dendritic cell vaccination pulsed with autologous tumor lysate. The vaccine was prepared from monocyte-derived dendritic cells that were cultured for under 8 days with IL-4 and GM-CSF and then pulsed overnight with autologous tumor lysate. Each patient got three intradermal injections of the dendritic cell vaccine, spaced at biweekly intervals, in the arm below the axilla. Tumor-infiltrating lymphocyte content was quantified and tumor and blood repertoires were compared in dendritic cell-vaccinated glioblastoma patients by deep sequencing of TCR beta CDR3 regions. Survival after dendritic cell vaccination was correlated with TCR sequencing metrics, such as TIL content and the overlap between tumor and blood repertoires. The paper as a whole reports these results and caveats: The cohort was small and heterogeneous, only a few patients had full blood and tumor sets, and even fewer had initial-recurrent tumor pairs. Longer time to progression and overall survival after dendritic cell vaccination were predicted by higher estimated pretreatment TIL content. The response model built on TCR overlap across three groups was characterized as speculative, with prospective validation still needed. No direct relationship between TCR clonality and survival was found, suggesting that a diverse polyclonal response may matter.

Deletion took 0 bases off V and 0 bases off J, with a span of 6 bases between the germline ends. Per the germline V gene (reference sequence), LNHDA is the CDR1 and SQIVND is the CDR2. The CDR3 sequence holds 15 residues, the cysteine and phenylalanine included. The entry retains the CDR3 DNA only, 45 bases that are in frame from base 1. The specimen was blood, collected after dendritic cell vaccination. The TCR originated in a human donor with glioblastoma. The chain is made from TRBV19 and TRBJ2-1, with a weak D call of TRBD2 (5 bases match). The nucleotide sequence reads TGTGCCAGTAGTATAGAGGGGAGCTCCTACAATGAGCAGTTCTTC. It translates as CASSIEGSSYNEQFF.